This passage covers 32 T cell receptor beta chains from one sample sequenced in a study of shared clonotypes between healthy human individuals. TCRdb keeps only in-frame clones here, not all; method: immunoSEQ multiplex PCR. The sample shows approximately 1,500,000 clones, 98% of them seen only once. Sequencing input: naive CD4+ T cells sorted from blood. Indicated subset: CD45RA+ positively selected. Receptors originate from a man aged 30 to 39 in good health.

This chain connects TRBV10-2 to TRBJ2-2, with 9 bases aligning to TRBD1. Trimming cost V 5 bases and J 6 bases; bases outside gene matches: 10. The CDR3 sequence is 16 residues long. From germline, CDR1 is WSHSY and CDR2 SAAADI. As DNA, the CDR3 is TGCGCCAGCAGTCAACAGGGGGCATTGGTGTCCGGGGAGCTGTTTTTT. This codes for CASSQQGALVSGELFF.

In nucleotides, the CDR3 is TGTGCCAGCAGCTTAGATGGGGGTGCTGAGCAGTTCTTC. This gives the protein CASSLDGGAEQFF. The chain recombines TRBV11-2 with TRBJ2-1; tentatively, D is TRBD1 or TRBD2 (5 bases each). The V and J ends lost 0 bases and 9 bases respectively, with 9 bases between them. The CDR3 is 13 amino acids. Germline V gene sequence: CDR1 SGHAT, CDR2 FQNNGV.

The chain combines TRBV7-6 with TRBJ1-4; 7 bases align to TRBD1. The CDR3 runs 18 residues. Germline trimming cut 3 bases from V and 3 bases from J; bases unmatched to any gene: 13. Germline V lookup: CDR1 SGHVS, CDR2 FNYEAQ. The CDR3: CASSLGQNRPGANEKLFF. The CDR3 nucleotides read TGTGCCAGCAGCTTGGGACAGAATAGACCCGGGGCTAATGAAAAACTGTTTTTT.

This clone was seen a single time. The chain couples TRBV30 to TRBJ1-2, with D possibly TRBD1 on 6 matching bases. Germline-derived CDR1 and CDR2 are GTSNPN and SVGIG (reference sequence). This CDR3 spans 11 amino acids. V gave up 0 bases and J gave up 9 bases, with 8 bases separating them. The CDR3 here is CAWSVQGRYTF. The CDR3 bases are TGTGCCTGGAGTGTACAGGGACGCTACACCTTC. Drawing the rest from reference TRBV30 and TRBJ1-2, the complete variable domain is SQTIHQWPATLVQPVGSPLSLECTVEGTSNPNLYWYRQAAGRGLQLLFYSVGIGQISSEVPQNLSASRPQDRQFILSSKKLLLSDSGFYLCAWSVQGRYTFGSGTRLTVV.

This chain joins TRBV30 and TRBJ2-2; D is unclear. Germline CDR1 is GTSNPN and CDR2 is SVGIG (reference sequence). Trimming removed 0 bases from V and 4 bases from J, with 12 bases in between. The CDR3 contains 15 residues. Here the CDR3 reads CAWSVPKTGTGELFF. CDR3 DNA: TGTGCCTGGAGTGTCCCGAAAACGGGCACCGGGGAGCTGTTTTTT.

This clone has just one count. The CDR3 loop is CASSQGRTSGLYQETQYF. CDR3 coding DNA: TGTGCCAGCAGCCAAGGGAGGACTAGCGGATTGTACCAAGAGACCCAGTACTTC. The chain couples TRBV14 to TRBJ2-5; TRBD2 agrees at 10 bases. V lost 1 base, J lost 0 bases, and 8 bases stayed unmatched. Germline V gives CDR1 SGHDN, CDR2 FVKESK. The CDR3 covers 18 residues.

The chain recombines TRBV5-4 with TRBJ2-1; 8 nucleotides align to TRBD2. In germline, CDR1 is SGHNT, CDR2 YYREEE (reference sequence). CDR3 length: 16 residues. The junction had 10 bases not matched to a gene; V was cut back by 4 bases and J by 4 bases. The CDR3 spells CASSPAVSGIYNEQFF. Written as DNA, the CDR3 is TGTGCCAGCAGCCCGGCGGTTAGCGGGATATACAATGAGCAGTTCTTC.

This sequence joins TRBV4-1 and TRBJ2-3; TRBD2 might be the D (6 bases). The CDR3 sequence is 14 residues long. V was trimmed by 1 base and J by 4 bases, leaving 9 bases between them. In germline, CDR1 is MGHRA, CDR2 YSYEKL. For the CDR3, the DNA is TGCGCCAGCAGCCAAGTGGGACTGGCAGATACGCAGTATTTT. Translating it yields CASSQVGLADTQYF.

CDR3 bases: TGTGCCAGTATAGCGGGAGTGGACACCGGGGAGCTGTTTTTT. Translated, it gives CASIAGVDTGELFF. The gene calls are TRBV7-8 and TRBJ2-2, with 9 bases lining up with TRBD2. The length of the CDR3 is 14 residues. Germline loops: CDR1 SGHVS, CDR2 FQNEAQ. The V segment lost 9 bases and the J segment 3 bases; nucleotides outside the gene matches: 5.

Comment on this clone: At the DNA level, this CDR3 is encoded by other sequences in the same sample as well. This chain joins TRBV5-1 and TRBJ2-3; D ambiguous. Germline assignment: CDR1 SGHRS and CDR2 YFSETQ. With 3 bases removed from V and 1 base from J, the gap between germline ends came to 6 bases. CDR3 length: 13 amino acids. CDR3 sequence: CASSSVGTDTQYF. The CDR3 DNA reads TGCGCCAGCAGCTCGGTGGGCACAGATACGCAGTATTTT.

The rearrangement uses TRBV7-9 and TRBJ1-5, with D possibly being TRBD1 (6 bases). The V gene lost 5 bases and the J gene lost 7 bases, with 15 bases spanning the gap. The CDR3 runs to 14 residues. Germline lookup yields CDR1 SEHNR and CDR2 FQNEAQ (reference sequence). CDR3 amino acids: CASSATGLTQPQHF. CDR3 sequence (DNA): TGTGCCAGCAGCGCAACAGGGCTTACGCAGCCCCAGCATTTT.

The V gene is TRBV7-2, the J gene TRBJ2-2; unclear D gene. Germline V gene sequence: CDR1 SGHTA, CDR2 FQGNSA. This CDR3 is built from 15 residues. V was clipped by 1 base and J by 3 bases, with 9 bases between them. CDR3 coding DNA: TGTGCCAGCAGCTTAGTCTTCTGGGACACCGGGGAGCTGTTTTTT. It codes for CASSLVFWDTGELFF.

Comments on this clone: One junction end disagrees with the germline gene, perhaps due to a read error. In nucleotides, the CDR3 is TGTGCCAGTAGTTGGAGGGGGCAGGGCGGGGAGCTGTTTTTT. It translates to CASSWRGQGGELFF. The chain uses TRBV28 and TRBJ2-2; D is possibly TRBD1 (7 bases). Germline CDR1 MDHEN, CDR2 SYDVKM. CDR3 length: 14 residues.

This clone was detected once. CDR3 nucleotide sequence: TGTGCCAGCAGTTTAACCGGGGGTAACTTAGGTTTGAATGGCTACACCTTC. Translation: CASSLTGGNLGLNGYTF. This chain connects TRBV28 to TRBJ1-2; perhaps TRBD1 as D (5 bases). The germline CDR1 and CDR2 sequences are MDHEN and SYDVKM. V lost 2 bases and J lost 6, with 22 bases in between. CDR3 length: 17 amino acids.

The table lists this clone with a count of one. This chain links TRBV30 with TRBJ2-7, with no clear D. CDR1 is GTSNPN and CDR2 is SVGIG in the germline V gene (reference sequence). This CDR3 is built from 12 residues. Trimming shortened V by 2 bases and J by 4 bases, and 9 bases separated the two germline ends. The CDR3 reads CAWSTSLYEQYF. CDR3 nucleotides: TGTGCCTGGAGTACCTCCCTGTACGAGCAGTACTTC.

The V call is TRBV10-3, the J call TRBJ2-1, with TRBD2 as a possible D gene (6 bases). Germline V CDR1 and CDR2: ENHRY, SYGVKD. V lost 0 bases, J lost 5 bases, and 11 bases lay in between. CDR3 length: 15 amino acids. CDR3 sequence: CAISESGTSHNEQFF. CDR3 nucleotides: TGTGCCATCAGTGAGTCCGGAACTAGCCACAATGAGCAGTTCTTC.

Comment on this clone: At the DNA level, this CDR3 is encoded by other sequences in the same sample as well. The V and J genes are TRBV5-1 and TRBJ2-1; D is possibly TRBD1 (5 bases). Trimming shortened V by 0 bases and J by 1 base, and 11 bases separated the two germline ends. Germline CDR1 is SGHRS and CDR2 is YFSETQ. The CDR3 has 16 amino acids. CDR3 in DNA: TGCGCCAGCAGCTTGGTCAGGGTAGGATCCTACAATGAGCAGTTCTTC. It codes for CASSLVRVGSYNEQFF.

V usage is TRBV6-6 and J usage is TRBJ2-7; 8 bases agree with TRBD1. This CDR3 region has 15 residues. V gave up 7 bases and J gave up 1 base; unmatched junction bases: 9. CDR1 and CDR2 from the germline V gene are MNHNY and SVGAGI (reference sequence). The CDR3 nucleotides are TGTGCCAGCAAAAAACTACAGGGGGTTTCCTACGAGCAGTACTTC. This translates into CASKKLQGVSYEQYF.

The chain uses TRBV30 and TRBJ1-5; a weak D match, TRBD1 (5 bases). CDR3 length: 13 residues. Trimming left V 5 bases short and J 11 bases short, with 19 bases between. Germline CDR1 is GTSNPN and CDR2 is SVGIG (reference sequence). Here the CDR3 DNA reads TGTGCCTGGGCCGGGACCGGGTTGGGAGCCCAGCATTTT. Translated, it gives CAWAGTGLGAQHF.

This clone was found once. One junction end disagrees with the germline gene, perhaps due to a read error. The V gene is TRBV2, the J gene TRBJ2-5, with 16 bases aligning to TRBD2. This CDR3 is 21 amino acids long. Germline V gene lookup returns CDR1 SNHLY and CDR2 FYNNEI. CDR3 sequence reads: CASSEVKVQGTSGRAFETQYF. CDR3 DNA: TGTGCCAGCAGCGAAGTAAAGGTTCAAGGGACTAGCGGGAGGGCCTTTGAGACCCAGTACTTC.

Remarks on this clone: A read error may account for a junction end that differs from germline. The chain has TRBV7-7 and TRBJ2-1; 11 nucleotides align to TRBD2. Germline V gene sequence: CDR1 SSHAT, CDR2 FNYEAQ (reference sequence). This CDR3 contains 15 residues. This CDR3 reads CASSLAGGSVYEQFF. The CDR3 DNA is TGTGCTAGCAGCTTAGCGGGAGGGTCTGTCTATGAGCAGTTCTTC.

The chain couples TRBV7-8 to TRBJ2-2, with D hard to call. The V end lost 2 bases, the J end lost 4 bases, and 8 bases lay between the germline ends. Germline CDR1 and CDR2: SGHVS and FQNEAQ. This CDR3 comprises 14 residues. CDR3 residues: CASSLRLPTGELFF. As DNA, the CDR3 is TGTGCCAGCAGCTTAAGGCTACCCACCGGGGAGCTGTTTTTT.

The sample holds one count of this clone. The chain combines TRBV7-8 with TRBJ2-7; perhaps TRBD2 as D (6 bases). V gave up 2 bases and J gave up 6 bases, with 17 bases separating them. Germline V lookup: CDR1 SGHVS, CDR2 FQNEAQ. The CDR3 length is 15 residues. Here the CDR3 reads CASSLSKGWGVEQYF. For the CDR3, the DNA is TGTGCCAGCAGCTTAAGTAAGGGATGGGGGGTCGAGCAGTACTTC.

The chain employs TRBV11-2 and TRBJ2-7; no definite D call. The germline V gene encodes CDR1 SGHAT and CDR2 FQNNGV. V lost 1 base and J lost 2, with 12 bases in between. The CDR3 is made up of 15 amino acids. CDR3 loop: CASSLGETRTYEQYF. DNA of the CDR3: TGTGCCAGCAGCTTAGGAGAGACACGTACCTACGAGCAGTACTTC.

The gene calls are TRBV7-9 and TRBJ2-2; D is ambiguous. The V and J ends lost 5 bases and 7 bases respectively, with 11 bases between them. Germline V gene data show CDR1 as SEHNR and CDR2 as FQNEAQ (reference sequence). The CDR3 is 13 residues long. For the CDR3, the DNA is TGTGCCAGCAGCAAAGAAGTAGTCGGGGAGCTGTTTTTT. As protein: CASSKEVVGELFF.

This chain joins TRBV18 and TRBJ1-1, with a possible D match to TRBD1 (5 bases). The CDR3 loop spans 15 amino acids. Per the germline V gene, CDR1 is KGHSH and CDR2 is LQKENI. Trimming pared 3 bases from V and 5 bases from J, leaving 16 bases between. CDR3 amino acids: CASSPLTREGTEAFF. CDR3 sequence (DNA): TGTGCCAGCTCACCTTTGACGAGGGAGGGGACTGAAGCTTTCTTT.

CDR3 amino acids: CASSHDRKGEKLFF. The CDR3, as DNA: TGTGCCAGCTCACATGACAGGAAGGGTGAAAAACTGTTTTTT. The chain couples TRBV18 to TRBJ1-4; a weak D match, TRBD1 (6 bases). The CDR3 is 14 residues long. Per the germline V gene, CDR1 is KGHSH and CDR2 is LQKENI. V dropped 4 bases and J dropped 7 bases, with 13 bases sitting between them.

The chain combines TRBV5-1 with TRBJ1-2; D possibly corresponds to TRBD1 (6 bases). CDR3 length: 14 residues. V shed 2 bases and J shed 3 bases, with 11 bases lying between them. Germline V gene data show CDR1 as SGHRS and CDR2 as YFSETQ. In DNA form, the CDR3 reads TGCGCCAGCAGCTTTGCCCAGGGGTACTATGGCTACACCTTC. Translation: CASSFAQGYYGYTF.

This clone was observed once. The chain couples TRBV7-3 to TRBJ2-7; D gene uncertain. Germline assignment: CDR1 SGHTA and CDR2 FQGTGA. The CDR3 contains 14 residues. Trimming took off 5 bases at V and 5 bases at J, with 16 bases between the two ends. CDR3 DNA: TGTGCCAGCAGCAAGGAGCCAACGGACGACGAGCAGTACTTC. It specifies CASSKEPTDDEQYF.

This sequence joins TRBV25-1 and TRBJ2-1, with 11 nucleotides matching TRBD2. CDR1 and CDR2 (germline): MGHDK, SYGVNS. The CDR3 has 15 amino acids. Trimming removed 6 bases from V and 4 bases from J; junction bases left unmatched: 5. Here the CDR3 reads CASSLRTSGYNEQFF. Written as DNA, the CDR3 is TGTGCCAGCAGCCTAAGGACTAGCGGGTACAATGAGCAGTTCTTC.

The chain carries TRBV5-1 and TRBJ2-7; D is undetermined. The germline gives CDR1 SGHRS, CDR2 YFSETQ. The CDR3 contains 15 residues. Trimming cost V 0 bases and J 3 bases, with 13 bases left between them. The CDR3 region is CASSLAGRRSYEQYF. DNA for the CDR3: TGCGCCAGCAGCTTGGCCGGGCGCAGGAGCTACGAGCAGTACTTC.

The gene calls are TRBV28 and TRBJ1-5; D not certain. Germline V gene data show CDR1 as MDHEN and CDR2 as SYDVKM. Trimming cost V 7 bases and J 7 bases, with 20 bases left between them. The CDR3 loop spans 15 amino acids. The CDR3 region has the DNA TGTGCCAGCACCATGGGCAGGTCCGGCCGGCAGCCCCAGCATTTT. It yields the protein CASTMGRSGRQPQHF.